This T cell receptor (beta chain) originates from a study of identical twins. General study findings and limits: Carriage of fewer insertions was seen in abundant cord blood beta clonotypes, whereas memory repertoires showed none. Among monozygotic twins, out-of-frame TCR alpha sharing exceeded what models predicted.

A universal primer site was incorporated via template switching, and the cDNA contained unique molecular identifiers. TCRdb passed the 5' RACE reads through MiXCR, listing each CDR3 protein once. The repertoire holds about 550,000 distinct CDR3 sequences, with more than 20% as singletons. This clonotype was observed a few times. Its target is unknown. Healthy Caucasians supplied all donations. CDR3 length equals 16 residues. The germline V gene has CDR1 SGHTA and CDR2 FQGTGA. V was pared by 2 bases and J by 5 bases, with 17 bases between. These data also featured in a second study, about yellow fever vaccine responses in identical twins.

The chain links TRBV7-3 to TRBJ2-3; D is possibly TRBD1 or TRBD2 (5 bases each). Material: CD4+ T cells sorted from blood. This receptor was taken from a woman younger than 35 in good health. CDR3 residues: CASSLGLQPGKDTQYF. DNA of the CDR3: TGTGCCAGCAGCTTAGGACTCCAACCAGGGAAAGATACGCAGTATTTT.